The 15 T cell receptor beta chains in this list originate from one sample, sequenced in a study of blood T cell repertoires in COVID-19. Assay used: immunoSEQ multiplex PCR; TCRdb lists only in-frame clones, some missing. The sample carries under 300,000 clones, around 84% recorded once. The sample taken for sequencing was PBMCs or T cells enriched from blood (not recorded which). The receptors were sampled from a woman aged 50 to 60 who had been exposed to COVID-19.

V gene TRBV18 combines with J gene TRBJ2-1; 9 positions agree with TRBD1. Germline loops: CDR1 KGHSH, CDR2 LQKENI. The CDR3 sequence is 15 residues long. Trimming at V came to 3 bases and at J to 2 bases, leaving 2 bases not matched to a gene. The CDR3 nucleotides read TGTGCCAGCTCACCGGGACAGGGCCCCTACAATGAGCAGTTCTTC. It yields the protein CASSPGQGPYNEQFF.

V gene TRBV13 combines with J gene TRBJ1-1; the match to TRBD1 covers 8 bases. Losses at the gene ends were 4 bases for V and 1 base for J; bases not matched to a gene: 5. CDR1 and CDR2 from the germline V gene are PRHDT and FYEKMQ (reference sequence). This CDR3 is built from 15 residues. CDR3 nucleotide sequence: TGTGCCAGCAGCTCCGGGACAGGAAGGAACACTGAAGCTTTCTTT. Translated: CASSSGTGRNTEAFF.

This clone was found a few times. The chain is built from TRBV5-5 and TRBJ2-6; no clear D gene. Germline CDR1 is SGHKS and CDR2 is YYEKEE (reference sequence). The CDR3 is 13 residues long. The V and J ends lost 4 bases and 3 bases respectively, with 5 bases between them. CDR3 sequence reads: CASSVIGANVLTF. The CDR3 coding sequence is TGTGCCAGCAGCGTTATTGGGGCCAACGTCCTGACTTTC.

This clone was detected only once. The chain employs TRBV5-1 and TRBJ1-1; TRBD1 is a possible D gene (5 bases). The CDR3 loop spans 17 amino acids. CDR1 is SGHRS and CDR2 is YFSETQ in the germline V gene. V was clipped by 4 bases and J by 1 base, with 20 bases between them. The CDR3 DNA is TGCGCCAGCAGCGCCCTTTTCGGGGGATCACCGAACACTGAAGCTTTCTTT. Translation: CASSALFGGSPNTEAFF.

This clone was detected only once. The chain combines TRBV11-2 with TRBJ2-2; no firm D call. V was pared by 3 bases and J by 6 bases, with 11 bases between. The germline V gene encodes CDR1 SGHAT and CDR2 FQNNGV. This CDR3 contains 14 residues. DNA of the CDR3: TGTGCCAGCAGCTTGTTAATCCCCCCCGGGGAGCTGTTTTTT. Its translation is CASSLLIPPGELFF.

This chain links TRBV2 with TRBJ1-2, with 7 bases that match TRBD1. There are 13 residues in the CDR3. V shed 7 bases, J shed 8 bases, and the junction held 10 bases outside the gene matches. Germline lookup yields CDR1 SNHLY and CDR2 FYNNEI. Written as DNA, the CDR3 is TGTGCCAGCACTTCCGACAGGGTTGACGGCTACACCTTC. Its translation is CASTSDRVDGYTF.

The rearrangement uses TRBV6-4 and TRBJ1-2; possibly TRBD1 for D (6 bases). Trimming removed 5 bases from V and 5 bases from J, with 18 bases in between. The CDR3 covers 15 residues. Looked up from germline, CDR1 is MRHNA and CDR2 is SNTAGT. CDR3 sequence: CASSPSRQGRYGYTF. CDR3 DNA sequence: TGTGCCAGCAGTCCTAGCCGGCAGGGGCGGTATGGCTACACCTTC.

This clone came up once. The CDR3 region is CASSVYSSNPSEAFF. The DNA for the CDR3 is TGTGCCAGCAGCGTATACAGCTCTAACCCTTCCGAAGCTTTCTTT. The V and J genes are TRBV9 and TRBJ1-1; D gene uncertain. Germline CDR1 SGDLS, CDR2 YYNGEE. Deletions cut 1 base from V and 8 bases from J, with 18 bases between. The CDR3 sequence is 15 residues long.

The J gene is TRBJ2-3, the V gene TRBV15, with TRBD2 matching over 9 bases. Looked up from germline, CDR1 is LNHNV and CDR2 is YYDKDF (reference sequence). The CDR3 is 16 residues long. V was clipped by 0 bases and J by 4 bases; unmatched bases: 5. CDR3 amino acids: CATSRDRSGGPDTQYF. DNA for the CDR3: TGTGCCACCAGCAGAGATCGGAGCGGGGGGCCAGATACGCAGTATTTT.

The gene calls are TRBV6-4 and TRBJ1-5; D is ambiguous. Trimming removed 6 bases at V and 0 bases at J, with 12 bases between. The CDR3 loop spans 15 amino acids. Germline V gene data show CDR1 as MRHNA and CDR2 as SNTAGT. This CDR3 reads CASSKEAFSNQPQHF. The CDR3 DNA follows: TGTGCCAGCAGCAAGGAGGCTTTTAGCAATCAGCCCCAGCATTTT.

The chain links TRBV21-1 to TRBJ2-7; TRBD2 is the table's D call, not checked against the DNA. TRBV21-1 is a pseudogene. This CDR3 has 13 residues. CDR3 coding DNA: TGTGCCCCCTGCGGGGGGAATCCCTACGAGCAGTACTTC. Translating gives CAPCGGNPYEQYF.

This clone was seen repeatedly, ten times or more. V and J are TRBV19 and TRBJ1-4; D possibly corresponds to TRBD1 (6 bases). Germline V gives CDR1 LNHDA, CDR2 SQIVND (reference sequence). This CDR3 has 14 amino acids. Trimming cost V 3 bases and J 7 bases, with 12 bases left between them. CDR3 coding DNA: TGTGCCAGTAGTATCCTGGGGGCCTTTGAAAAACTGTTTTTT. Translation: CASSILGAFEKLFF.

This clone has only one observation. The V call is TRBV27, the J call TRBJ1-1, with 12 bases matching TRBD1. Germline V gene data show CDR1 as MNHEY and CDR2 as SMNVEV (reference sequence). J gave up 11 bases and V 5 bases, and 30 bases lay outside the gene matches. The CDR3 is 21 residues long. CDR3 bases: TGTGCCAGCAGTCCCTCCCTCCGGGACAGGGGGCTTGCCTTCTGGGGTTTGAAGGCTTTCTTT. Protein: CASSPSLRDRGLAFWGLKAFF.

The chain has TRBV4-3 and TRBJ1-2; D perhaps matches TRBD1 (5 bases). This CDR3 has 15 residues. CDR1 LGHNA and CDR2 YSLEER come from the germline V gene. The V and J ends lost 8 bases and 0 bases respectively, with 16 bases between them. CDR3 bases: TGCGCCAGCGGTGAAGAGACAGAATCTAACTATGGCTACACCTTC. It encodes CASGEETESNYGYTF.

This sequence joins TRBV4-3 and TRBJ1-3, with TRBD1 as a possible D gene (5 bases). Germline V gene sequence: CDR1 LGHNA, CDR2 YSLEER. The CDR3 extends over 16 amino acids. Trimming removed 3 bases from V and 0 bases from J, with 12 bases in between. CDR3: CASSQASGFSGNTIYF. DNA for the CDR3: TGCGCCAGCAGCCAGGCTTCAGGGTTCTCTGGAAACACCATATATTTT.